In this sample, the clone carrying this TCR beta chain turned up a few times. The CDR3 extends over 15 amino acids. Trimming left V 3 bases short and J 2 bases short, with 14 bases between. Germline V gene data show CDR1 as LNHDA and CDR2 as SQIVND (reference sequence). The sample originates from a study of CD8+CD57+ T cells in acquired aplastic anemia. Researchers used genomic DNA as the template to profile TCR beta VDJ and CDR3. A single record per CDR3 protein comes from TCRdb applying MiXCR to the reads. The sample carries around 200,000 distinct CDR3 sequences, approximately 50% recorded once. Patients sequenced had flow cytometry evidence of CD8+CD57+ cell expansion. Severe acquired aplastic anemia was present in every patient. Receipt of therapy had not occurred in any patient by the time of blood sampling.

The specimen was sorted CD4+, CD8+, or CD8+CD57+ T cells (not recorded which) from PBMCs. The chain carries TRBV19 and TRBJ2-7; no clear D gene. The receptor was isolated from a human donor with aplastic anemia. DNA for the CDR3: TGTGCCAGTAGTATCTGGGGAACTGAAACCTACGAGCAGTACTTC. This codes for CASSIWGTETYEQYF.